This T cell receptor beta chain came from a study of vaccination and CD4 T cells after COVID-19. Study information: Convalescent donors totaled six males and four females, including two who were Hispanic. Overlapping peptides of the spike proteins of SARS-CoV-2, HCoV-NL63, HCoV-OC43 and HCoV-229E were used for cell stimulation.

This sample's treatment: approximately 9-day PBMC culture with coronavirus spike peptide pools or control peptides (ViraFEST assay). Negative-selection isolation of CD4+ T cells was performed after 10 to 11 days of culture. Sequence data for DNA of cultured CD4+ T cells were generated by the Oncomine TCR Beta short-read assay. TCRdb processed the PCR reads anew with MiXCR; each CDR3 protein has one entry. The table records 20,000 to 25,000 distinct CDR3 sequences, approximately 62% of them present only once. As for this clonotype: Its antigen remains unknown.

The CDR3 extends over 14 amino acids. Germline CDR1 is MNHEY and CDR2 is SMNVEV (reference sequence). Between the trimmed V and J ends, which lost 2 bases and 2 bases, there was a span of 10 bases. The chain is built from TRBV27 and TRBJ2-7, with a possible D match to TRBD1 (6 bases). Sequences were obtained from CD4+ T cells from blood, cultured in vitro. The receptor was derived from a human donor who had recovered from COVID-19. CDR3 in DNA: TGTGCCAGCAGTTTACGGACAGCGCCCTACGAGCAGTACTTC. Its translation: CASSLRTAPYEQYF.